A selection of T cell receptor beta chains follows, all from one sample in a study of long-term antiretroviral therapy in people with HIV. The protocol was immunoSEQ multiplex PCR, while the TCRdb copy is restricted to in-frame clones and leaves out a portion. Of approximately 20,000 clones in the sample, roughly 84% were seen once. This specimen consisted of unsorted PBMCs, obtained 0.6 years after starting antiretroviral therapy. These receptors all come from a man aged 55 to 70 with HIV. Both conserved end residues are part of each CDR3. The D gene is left open where the match is weak. Only some rows state a clone size, as once, few, many or a class for expanded clones.

TRBJ1-3 | . | . | TRBV9 | TGTGCCAGCAGAGGGGGGATCTCTGGAAACACCATATATTTT | CASRGGISGNTIYF
TRBJ2-7 | . | medium-sized | TRBV4-1 | TGCGCCAGCAGCCAAGATTCACAGGTTAACTACGAGCAGTACTTC | CASSQDSQVNYEQYF
TRBJ2-7 | TRBD1 | . | TRBV5-1 | TGCGCCAGCAGCTTGGCCCCCGGGACAGGGGGCTACGAGCAGTACTTC | CASSLAPGTGGYEQYF
TRBJ2-1 | . | . | TRBV5-1 | TGCGCCAGCAGCATTTTGTGGCGAGACAATGAGCAGTTCTTC | CASSILWRDNEQFF
TRBJ2-7 | . | few | TRBV18 | TGTGCCAGCTCACCAACAACAGGTGAGAACGAGCAGTACTTC | CASSPTTGENEQYF
TRBJ2-3 | . | . | TRBV4-3 | TGCGCCAGCAGCCAAGATAGGAGGGTAGGGTTGGATACGCAGTATTTT | CASSQDRRVGLDTQYF
TRBJ1-2 | . | . | TRBV6-4 | TGTGCCAGCAGTAGGTTAGCCTCACACGGAAAGACCTATGGCTTC | CASSRLASHGKTYGF
TRBJ2-1 | TRBD2 | once | TRBV19 | TGTGCCAGTAACCGACGGGGGAGGGCTTACAATGAGCAGTTCTTC | CASNRRGRAYNEQFF
TRBJ2-7 | . | once | TRBV9 | TGTGCCAGCAGCGAAGGGTATGGGGGGCTCGGGTACGAGCAGTACTTC | CASSEGYGGLGYEQYF
TRBJ2-1 | . | . | TRBV7-9 | TGTGCCAGCAGCTTAGGGGTTGCATCCTACAATGAGCAGTTCTTC | CASSLGVASYNEQFF
TRBJ2-4 | . | . | TRBV5-6 | TGTGCCAGCAGCTCCCAGCAGGGCAAAAACATTCAGTACTTC | CASSSQQGKNIQYF
TRBJ2-3 | . | . | TRBV7-9 | TGTGCCAGCAGCTCGACGGGGCTAGGGGGTGCAGATACGCAGTATTTT | CASSSTGLGGADTQYF
TRBJ2-3 | . | . | TRBV5-1 | TGCGCCAGCAGCTTAAGGTTAGGCTTCCCGCAGTATTTT | CASSLRLGFPQYF
TRBJ1-2 | . | . | TRBV2 | TGTGCCAGCAGGGCCGGGCGAATGAACTATGGCTACACCTTC | CASRAGRMNYGYTF
TRBJ2-1 | . | . | TRBV7-6 | TGTGCCAGCAGCTTAGCGGGCGTCTACAATGAGCAGTTCTTC | CASSLAGVYNEQFF
TRBJ2-7 | . | . | TRBV14 | TGTGCCAGCAGCCAAGGAGTCAGGGGCGAGCAGTACTTC | CASSQGVRGEQYF
TRBJ2-7 | TRBD2 | . | TRBV2 | TGTGCCAGCAAAGCGGGAGCCCCCTACGAGCAGTACTTC | CASKAGAPYEQYF
TRBJ1-1 | . | . | TRBV7-9 | TGTGCCAGCAGCTTAGTGGGGAACACTGAAGCTTTCTTT | CASSLVGNTEAFF
TRBJ1-1 | . | . | TRBV6-5 | TGTGCCAGCAGCCTAGGACAGATCACTGAAGCTTTCTTT | CASSLGQITEAFF
TRBJ2-7 | . | . | TRBV5-1 | TGCGCCAGCAGCTTGAAGAGGGTGGACTACGAGCAGTACTTC | CASSLKRVDYEQYF
TRBJ1-4 | . | once | TRBV29-1 | TGCAGCGGCTCAAGGGGGGGAGCTAATGAAAAACTGTTTTTT | CSGSRGGANEKLFF
TRBJ1-2 | TRBD1 | . | TRBV28 | TGTGCCAGCCTGACAGGGGAGGGCTACACCTTC | CASLTGEGYTF
TRBJ2-5 | TRBD2 | . | TRBV6-5 | TGTGCCAGCAGTCCTAGACTAGCGGACCAAGAGACCCAGTACTTC | CASSPRLADQETQYF
TRBJ2-1 | . | . | TRBV7-9 | TGTGCCAGCAGCTTCAGCAGGGGGGGCTCCTACAATGAGCAGTTCTTC | CASSFSRGGSYNEQFF
TRBJ2-1 | . | . | TRBV7-9 | TGTGCCAGCAGCCCGTTCAATGAGCAGTTCTTC | CASSPFNEQFF
TRBJ1-1 | . | . | TRBV20-1 | TGCAGTGCTTCAGGAAGCACTGAAGCTTTCTTT | CSASGSTEAFF
TRBJ1-2 | . | . | TRBV9 | TGTGCCAGCAGCCTCTCAACGTTGGACTATGGCTACACCTTC | CASSLSTLDYGYTF
TRBJ2-7 | . | . | TRBV21-1 | TGTGCCAGCAGCAAAGTTGAGGTGACAGGGTCATCCCTTATAAACGAGCAGTACTTC | CASSKVEVTGSSLINEQYF
TRBJ1-3 | . | . | TRBV9 | TGTGCCAGCAGCGTAGGGCTCGGAAACACCATATATTTT | CASSVGLGNTIYF
TRBJ2-1 | TRBD2 | . | TRBV19 | TGTGCCAGTTCCCCCTTCCGGGGGGGGGCCCACCATGAGCAGTTCTTC | CASSPFRGGAHHEQFF
TRBJ2-4 | . | . | TRBV5-5 | TGTGCCAGCAGCTCGAAACAGGGCCAGACCAAAAACATTCAGTACTTC | CASSSKQGQTKNIQYF
TRBJ1-1 | . | once | TRBV27 | TGTGCCAGCAGTCCCCTCAATGCCCAACAGCGACCGAACACTGAAGCTTTCTTT | CASSPLNAQQRPNTEAFF